The entry below gives a single T cell receptor beta chain sequence along with its context. The antigen remains undetermined. This sample was taken from a study of cytomegalovirus exposure and HLA in healthy donors. Study in general: One earlier analysis, a look at around 170 million T cells, found around 110 million unique TCR beta sequences.

Researchers ran the PCR with 60 Vbeta and 13 Jbeta primers. Profiled with immunoSEQ multiplex PCR; TCRdb holds only in-frame clones, not every one. In the table there are fewer than 150,000 clones, under 80% of which are singletons. The CDR3 sequence is 14 residues long. Germline CDR1 SGDLS, CDR2 YYNGEE. The germline V and J ends were trimmed by 4 bases and 3 bases, with 13 bases remaining between them. Study outcomes and limitations: From TCR beta sequences, most subjects' HLA-A and HLA-B alleles were reportedly predicted accurately. Researchers reported in a later analysis that a missense DCLRE1C variant was tied to TCR beta V- and J-gene trimming. TRBV6-2, TRBV6-3 and other indistinguishable V segments were excluded.

The V call is TRBV9, the J call TRBJ1-1; D gene unclear. The sequence was collected from a male donor in good health and CMV-seronegative. Sequencing was done on a sample of PBMCs. In DNA form, the CDR3 reads TGTGCCAGCAGCCCCTATCGGAGGGACACTGAAGCTTTCTTT. Its translation is CASSPYRRDTEAFF. The variable domain in full, completed from reference TRBV9 and TRBJ1-1, reads DSGVTQTPKHLITATGQRVTLRCSPRSGDLSVYWYQQSLDQGLQFLIQYYNGEERAKGNILERFSAQQFPDLHSELNLSSLELGDSALYFCASSPYRRDTEAFFGQGTRLTVV.